This T cell receptor beta chain was captured in a study of early T cells in non-severe SARS-CoV-2 infection. Study-level information: Sequencing of bulk RNA from unsorted whole blood was done, without chain pairing.

TCRdb passed the 5' RACE reads through MiXCR, listing each CDR3 protein once. Of about 71,000 distinct CDR3 sequences detected, roughly 15% appear once; the ten largest clones hold over 12%. Trimming took 4 bases from V and 3 from J; bases not matched to a gene: 4. Per germline, CDR1 MGHDK and CDR2 SYGVNS. This CDR3 has 14 amino acids. The sample consisted of whole blood. The TCR comes from an adult who was a healthcare worker with PCR-confirmed SARS-CoV-2 infection or an uninfected control (not recorded which). V and J are TRBV25-1 and TRBJ1-2, with TRBD1 matching 8 bases. The CDR3 loop reads CASSGQGTYYGYTF. In nucleotides, the CDR3 is TGTGCCAGCAGTGGACAGGGGACATACTATGGCTACACCTTC.